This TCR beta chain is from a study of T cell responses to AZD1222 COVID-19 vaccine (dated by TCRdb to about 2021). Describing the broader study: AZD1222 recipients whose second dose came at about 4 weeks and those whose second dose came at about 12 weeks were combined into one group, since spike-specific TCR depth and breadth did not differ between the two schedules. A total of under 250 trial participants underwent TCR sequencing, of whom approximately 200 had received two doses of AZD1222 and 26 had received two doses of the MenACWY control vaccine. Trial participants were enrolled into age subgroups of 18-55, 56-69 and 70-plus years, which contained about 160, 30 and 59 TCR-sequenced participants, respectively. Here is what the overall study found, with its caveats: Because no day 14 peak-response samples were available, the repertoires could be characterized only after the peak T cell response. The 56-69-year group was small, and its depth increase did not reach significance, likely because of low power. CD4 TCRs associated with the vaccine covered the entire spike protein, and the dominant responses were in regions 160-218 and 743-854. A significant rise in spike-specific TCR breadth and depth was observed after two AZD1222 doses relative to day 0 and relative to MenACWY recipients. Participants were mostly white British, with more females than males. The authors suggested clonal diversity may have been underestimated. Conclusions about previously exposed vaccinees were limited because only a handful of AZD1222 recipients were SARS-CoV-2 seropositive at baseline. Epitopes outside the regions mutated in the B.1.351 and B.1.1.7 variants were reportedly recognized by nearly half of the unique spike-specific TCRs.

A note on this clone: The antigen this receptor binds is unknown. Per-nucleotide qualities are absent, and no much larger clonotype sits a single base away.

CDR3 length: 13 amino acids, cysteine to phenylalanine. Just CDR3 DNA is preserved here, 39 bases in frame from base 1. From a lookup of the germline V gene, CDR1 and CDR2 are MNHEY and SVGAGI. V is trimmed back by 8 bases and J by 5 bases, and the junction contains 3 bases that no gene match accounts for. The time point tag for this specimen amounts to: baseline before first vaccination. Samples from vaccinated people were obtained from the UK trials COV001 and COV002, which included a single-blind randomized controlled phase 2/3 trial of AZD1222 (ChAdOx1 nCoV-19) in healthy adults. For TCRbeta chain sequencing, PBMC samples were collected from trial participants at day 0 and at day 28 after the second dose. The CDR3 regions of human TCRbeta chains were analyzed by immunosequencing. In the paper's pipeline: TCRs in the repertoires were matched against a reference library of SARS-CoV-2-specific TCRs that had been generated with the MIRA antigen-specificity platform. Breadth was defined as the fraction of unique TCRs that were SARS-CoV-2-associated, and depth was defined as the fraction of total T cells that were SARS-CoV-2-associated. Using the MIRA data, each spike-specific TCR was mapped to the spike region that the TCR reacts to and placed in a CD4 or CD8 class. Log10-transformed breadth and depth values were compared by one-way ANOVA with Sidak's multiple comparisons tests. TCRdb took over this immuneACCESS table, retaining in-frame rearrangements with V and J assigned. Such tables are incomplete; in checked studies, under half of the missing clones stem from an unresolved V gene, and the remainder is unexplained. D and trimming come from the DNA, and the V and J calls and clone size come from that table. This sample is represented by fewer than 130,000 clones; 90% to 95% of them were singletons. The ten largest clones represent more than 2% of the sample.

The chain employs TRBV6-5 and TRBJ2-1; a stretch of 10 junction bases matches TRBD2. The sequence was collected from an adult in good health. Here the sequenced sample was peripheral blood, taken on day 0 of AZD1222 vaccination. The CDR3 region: CASGGLADNEQFF. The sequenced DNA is TGTGCCAGCGGAGGACTAGCGGACAATGAGCAGTTCTTC.